This record covers a single TCR beta chain. Trimming shortened V by 5 bases and J by 6 bases, and 16 bases separated the two germline ends. This CDR3 is built from 15 residues. Germline lookup yields CDR1 LNHDA and CDR2 SQIVND (reference sequence). This entry belongs to a study of blood T cell repertoires in COVID-19. Overall study context: The United States, Italy and Spain were the sources of the acute and convalescent COVID-19 samples. Sample material is recorded as cDNA or gDNA derived from T cells, B-cell-depleted T cells, or PBMCs.

In the original workflow: The authors estimated nucleated cell counts from reference gene primer amplification. TCRdb keeps only in-frame clones here, not all; method: immunoSEQ multiplex PCR. V and J calls plus clone size are reproduced from that table; the DNA served to infer D and trimming. Of 200,000 or so clones in the sample, about 79% were seen once. The chain recombines TRBV19 with TRBJ1-4; possible D gene TRBD1, 6 bases. Sequenced: peripheral blood. The source is a human donor in a cohort sampled during active COVID-19. In DNA, the CDR3 is TGTGCCAGTAGTTTCTACCGGGACAAGTATGAAAAACTGTTTTTT. It is translated as CASSFYRDKYEKLFF.